A selection of T cell receptor beta chains follows, all from one sample in a study of T cell clones after liver transplantation. The protocol was immunoSEQ multiplex PCR, while the TCRdb copy is restricted to in-frame clones and leaves out a portion. The data contain roughly 8,100 clones, around 80% of them seen just once; the ten biggest clones take up approximately 41%. Material: CD8+ T cells from blood, obtained before liver transplant. These TCRs come from a human donor who received a liver transplant. Both conserved end residues are part of each CDR3. The D gene is left open where the match is weak. Not every row has a clone size; where given, it reads once, few, many or a size class.

CDR3: CASSSPRQGAIGELFF
DNA: TGTGCCAGCAGCAGCCCGCGACAGGGGGCGATCGGGGAGCTGTTTTTT
D: TRBD1
size: NA
V: TRBV28
J: TRBJ2-2

CDR3: CASSTGTGDSETQYF
DNA: TGTGCCAGTAGTACCGGGACAGGGGATTCAGAGACCCAGTACTTC
D: TRBD1
size: once
V: TRBV19
J: TRBJ2-5

CDR3: CASSAGDTTEAFF
DNA: TGCGCCAGCAGCGCGGGGGACACCACTGAAGCTTTCTTT
D: NA
size: NA
V: TRBV5-1
J: TRBJ1-1

CDR3: CAGGSGSYNSPLHF
DNA: TGTGCCGGCGGATCGGGATCCTATAATTCACCCCTCCACTTT
D: NA
size: NA
V: TRBV28
J: TRBJ1-6

CDR3: CASSQTGVRETQYF
DNA: TGTGCCAGCAGCCAAACAGGGGTACGGGAGACCCAGTACTTC
D: TRBD1
size: NA
V: TRBV9
J: TRBJ2-5

CDR3: CASSMRASGRTDTQYF
DNA: TGTGCCAGTAGTATGCGGGCTAGCGGCCGCACAGATACGCAGTATTTT
D: TRBD2
size: NA
V: TRBV19
J: TRBJ2-3

CDR3: CASRLDSSYEQYF
DNA: TGTGCCAGCAGACTGGACAGCTCCTACGAGCAGTACTTC
D: NA
size: NA
V: TRBV27
J: TRBJ2-7

CDR3: CASSLVLPSGGLKDEQFF
DNA: TGTGCCAGCAGCTTAGTCCTCCCTAGCGGGGGGTTGAAGGATGAGCAGTTCTTC
D: TRBD2
size: NA
V: TRBV13
J: TRBJ2-1

CDR3: CASSVVETSGNTIYF
DNA: TGTGCCAGCAGCGTAGTAGAGACATCTGGAAACACCATATATTTT
D: NA
size: NA
V: TRBV9
J: TRBJ1-3